This TCR beta chain was identified in a study of response to subunit inactivated influenza vaccine. V shed 6 bases and J shed 2 bases, with 14 bases lying between them. The CDR3 has 15 amino acids. Looked up from germline, CDR1 is KGHDR and CDR2 is SFDVKD. This clonotype was counted at least ten times. Each CDR3 protein is one row after TCRdb ran MiXCR on the RT-PCR reads. The sample has hundreds of thousands of distinct CDR3 sequences; around 11% are singletons. The same sample was also used in a study of T cells expressing NK-cell markers. As that study records: cDNA encoding TCR beta was synthesized via 5'RACE template switching incorporating UMIs. According to the study, TCR beta repertoires originated from sorted CD3+CD56+NKG2C+, CD3+CD56+NKG2C- and CD3+CD56-NKG2C+ T cells. For about six donors, the dominant NKG2C+ clonotypes made up about 1.0-7.5% of their CD8+ T cells.

The chain carries TRBV24-1 and TRBJ2-3, with D possibly TRBD1 on 6 matching bases. Sequences were derived from PBMCs from blood, sampled on the day of vaccination. This TCR was sampled from a man aged 45-65 years who received an inactivated influenza vaccine. The DNA of the CDR3 is TGTGCCACCAGTCCACAGGGCCGCTACACAGATACGCAGTATTTT. It is translated as CATSPQGRYTDTQYF.